The source of this TCR beta chain is a study of control samples from healthy donors and cancer patients. Some clones are missing from TCRdb's copy, which holds only in-frame ones; the method was immunoSEQ multiplex PCR. The table shows roughly 100,000 clones, with roughly 90% occurring only once. The TCR sequence derives from a woman aged 25 to 39 in good health. Source material: blood.

CDR3 residues: CASSYSAGIGSPLHF. The CDR3 DNA reads as TGTGCCAGCAGTTACTCGGCAGGGATAGGTTCACCCCTCCACTTT. The rearrangement links TRBV6-6 to TRBJ1-6; possibly TRBD1 for D (5 bases). Germline values: CDR1 MNHNY, CDR2 SVGAGI (reference sequence). The V end lost 0 bases, the J end lost 9 bases, and 12 bases lay between the germline ends. The CDR3 runs to 15 residues.